The 12 T cell receptor beta chains below all came from one sample that was sequenced in a study of long-term antiretroviral therapy in people with HIV. At survey level, the immunoSEQ assay was run in its v3.0 version. Sequencing used immunoSEQ multiplex PCR; TCRdb keeps in-frame clones, though not all of them. Of about 23,000 clones in the sample, 81% were seen once. The sample in question was unsorted PBMCs, obtained 1.5 years after starting antiretroviral therapy. The receptors were sampled from a man younger than 40 with HIV.

This chain uses TRBV28 with TRBJ2-5; 9 nucleotides match TRBD2. The V gene's germline CDR1 is MDHEN and CDR2 SYDVKM. V gave up 4 bases and J gave up 5 bases; unmatched junction bases: 8. This CDR3 is built from 15 residues. The CDR3 region has the DNA TGTGCCAGCAGTTCTGGCGGGGGGGCCTGGGAGACCCAGTACTTC. Translated, it gives CASSSGGGAWETQYF.

This rearrangement joins TRBV9 to TRBJ2-3, with D possibly called TRBD1 or TRBD2 (6 bases each). The germline V gene encodes CDR1 SGDLS and CDR2 YYNGEE. Trimming removed 0 bases from V and 4 bases from J, with 18 bases in between. This CDR3 region has 17 residues. This CDR3 reads CASSVVPPGRGADTQYF. CDR3 coding DNA: TGTGCCAGCAGCGTAGTCCCTCCCGGAAGGGGGGCAGATACGCAGTATTTT.

The chain uses TRBV5-4 and TRBJ1-4, with a tentative D call TRBD1 (6 bases). Germline V gene data show CDR1 as SGHNT and CDR2 as YYREEE (reference sequence). This CDR3 has 17 amino acids. V lost 6 bases, J lost 0 bases, and 18 bases lay in between. The CDR3 DNA reads TGTGCCAGCACGCCGGACCCTTGGACAGCAACTAATGAAAAACTGTTTTTT. Its translation: CASTPDPWTATNEKLFF.

The J gene is TRBJ2-2, the V gene TRBV10-3; 10 bases are shared with TRBD2. V shed 3 bases and J 5 bases; nucleotides not matched to a gene: 9. Germline lookup yields CDR1 ENHRY and CDR2 SYGVKD. This CDR3 comprises 17 residues. CDR3 DNA sequence: TGTGCCATCAGTGATACCCTAGCGGGAGTAAGAACCGGGGAGCTGTTTTTT. This encodes CAISDTLAGVRTGELFF.

The gene calls are TRBV7-2 and TRBJ1-5; TRBD1 matches at 7 bases. Germline CDR1 reads SGHTA; CDR2 reads FQGNSA. V dropped 6 bases and J dropped 9; count of bases not matched to a gene: 14. The CDR3 contains 15 residues. The CDR3 DNA follows: TGTGCCAGCAGTTCTCTAGGACAGGTGCCTGGGCCCCAGCATTTT. It yields the protein CASSSLGQVPGPQHF.

V is TRBV30 and J is TRBJ2-7; maybe TRBD1 (6 bases). V lost 2 bases and J 0 bases, leaving 11 bases between the germline ends. The germline V gene encodes CDR1 GTSNPN and CDR2 SVGIG (reference sequence). The CDR3 has 14 amino acids. The chain's CDR3 is CAWSQGTDSYEQYF. DNA of the CDR3: TGTGCCTGGAGTCAGGGGACCGACTCCTACGAGCAGTACTTC.

The V gene is TRBV10-3, the J gene TRBJ2-7; 8 bases line up with TRBD1. V lost 10 bases and J lost 9; bases outside the gene matches: 17. The CDR3 has 14 residues. The germline gives CDR1 ENHRY, CDR2 SYGVKD. CDR3 bases: TGTGCCAGCTCCTCCGGACAGGGCAATACGAGGCAGTACTTC. It yields the protein CASSSGQGNTRQYF.

On this clone: This likely traces to a read error, being one base from a far larger clone. This rearrangement joins TRBV5-6 to TRBJ2-1, with 8 bases lining up with TRBD1. Germline V gene sequence: CDR1 SGHDT, CDR2 YYEEEE. V lost 2 bases, J lost 8 bases, and 3 bases stayed unmatched. CDR3 size: 13 residues. The CDR3 is CASSLQGGDEQFF. The CDR3, as DNA: TGTGCCAGCAGCTTACAGGGGGGCGATGAGCAGTTCTTC.

The chain links TRBV4-1 to TRBJ2-5; D is unresolved. CDR3 length equals 14 residues. Germline CDR1 is MGHRA and CDR2 is YSYEKL. With 1 base removed from V and 3 bases from J, the gap between germline ends came to 9 bases. CDR3 in amino acids: CASSQGGGEETQYF. CDR3 DNA sequence: TGCGCCAGCAGCCAAGGAGGTGGAGAAGAGACCCAGTACTTC.

The rearrangement links TRBV7-2 to TRBJ2-4; maybe TRBD1 (6 bases). V lost 5 bases and J lost 0, with 17 bases in between. The CDR3 consists of 17 residues. Germline CDR1 reads SGHTA; CDR2 reads FQGNSA. In DNA form, the CDR3 reads TGTGCCAGCAGCCGTGCAGGGACAACTCTAGCCAAAAACATTCAGTACTTC. Amino acid sequence: CASSRAGTTLAKNIQYF.

V gene TRBV2 combines with J gene TRBJ2-7; 8 bases line up with TRBD1. The CDR3 runs 15 residues. Germline values: CDR1 SNHLY, CDR2 FYNNEI. J was trimmed by 0 bases and V by 6 bases; bases with no gene match: 7. The CDR3 loop reads CASRVTGGRSYEQYF. CDR3 sequence (DNA): TGTGCCAGCAGGGTTACAGGGGGACGCTCCTACGAGCAGTACTTC.

This clone was found a few times. The rearrangement uses TRBV27 and TRBJ1-2; perhaps TRBD1 as D (6 bases). CDR1 is MNHEY and CDR2 is SMNVEV in the germline V gene (reference sequence). CDR3 length: 14 residues. V lost 7 bases and J 2 bases, leaving 14 bases between the germline ends. The DNA for the CDR3 is TGTGCCAGCACCTTCGGGGGCAGGAACTATGGCTACACCTTC. This encodes CASTFGGRNYGYTF.